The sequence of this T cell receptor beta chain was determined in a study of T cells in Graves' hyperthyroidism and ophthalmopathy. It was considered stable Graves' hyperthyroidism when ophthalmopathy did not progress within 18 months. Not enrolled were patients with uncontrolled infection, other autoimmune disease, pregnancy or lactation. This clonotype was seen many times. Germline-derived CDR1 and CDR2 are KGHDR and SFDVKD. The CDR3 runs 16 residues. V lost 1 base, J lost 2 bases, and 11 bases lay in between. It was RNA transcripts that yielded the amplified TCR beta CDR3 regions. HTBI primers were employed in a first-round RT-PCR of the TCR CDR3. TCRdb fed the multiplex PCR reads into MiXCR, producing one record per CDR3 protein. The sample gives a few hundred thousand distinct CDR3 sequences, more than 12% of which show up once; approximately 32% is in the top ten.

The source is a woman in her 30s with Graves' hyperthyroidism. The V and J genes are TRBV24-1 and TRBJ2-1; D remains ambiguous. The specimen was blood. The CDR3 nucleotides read TGTGCCACCAGTGATTTTCAAGGCCGGGCCTACAATGAGCAGTTCTTC. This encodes CATSDFQGRAYNEQFF.